The entry below gives a single T cell receptor (beta chain) sequence along with its context. Its antigen is still unknown. The entry originates in a study of cytomegalovirus exposure and HLA in healthy donors. Study-wide points: In vitro work confirmed that a few CMV-associated chains recognize CMV antigens.

Repertoires were generated with immunoSEQ multiplex PCR, while TCRdb's copy carries only in-frame clones and drops some. The data hold around 160,000 clones, with about 90% observed a single time. V was pared by 5 bases and J by 4 bases, with 21 bases between. Germline CDR1 and CDR2: GTSNPN and SVGIG (reference sequence). The CDR3 runs to 16 residues. Sequencing used PBMCs. The clonotype comes from a woman between 18 and 29 years old in good health and CMV-seropositive. The chain couples TRBV30 to TRBJ2-1; tentative D call: TRBD1 (8 bases). The CDR3: CAWGQGGRGIYNEQFF. The CDR3 DNA reads as TGTGCCTGGGGACAGGGAGGGAGAGGGATTTACAATGAGCAGTTCTTC.